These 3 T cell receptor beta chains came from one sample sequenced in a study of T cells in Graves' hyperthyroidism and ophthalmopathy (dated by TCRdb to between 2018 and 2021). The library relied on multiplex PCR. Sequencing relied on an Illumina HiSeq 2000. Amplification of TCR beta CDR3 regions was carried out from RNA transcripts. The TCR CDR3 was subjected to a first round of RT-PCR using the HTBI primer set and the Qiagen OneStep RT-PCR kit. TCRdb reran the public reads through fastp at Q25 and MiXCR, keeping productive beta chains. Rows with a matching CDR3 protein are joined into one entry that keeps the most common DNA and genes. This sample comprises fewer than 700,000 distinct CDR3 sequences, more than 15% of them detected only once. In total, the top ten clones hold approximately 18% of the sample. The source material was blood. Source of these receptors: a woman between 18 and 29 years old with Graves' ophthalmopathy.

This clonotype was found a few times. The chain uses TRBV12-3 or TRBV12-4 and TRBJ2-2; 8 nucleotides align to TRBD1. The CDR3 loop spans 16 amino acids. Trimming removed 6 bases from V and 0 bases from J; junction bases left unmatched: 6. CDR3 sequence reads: CASSPRTGPNTGELFF. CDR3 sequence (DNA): TGTGCCAGCAGCCCCCGGACAGGGCCGAACACCGGGGAGCTGTTTTTT.

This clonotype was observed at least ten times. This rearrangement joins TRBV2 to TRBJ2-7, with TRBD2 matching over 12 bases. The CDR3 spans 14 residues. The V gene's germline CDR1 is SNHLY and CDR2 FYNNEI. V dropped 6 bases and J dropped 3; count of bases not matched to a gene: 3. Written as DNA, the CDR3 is TGTGCCAGCAGACTAGCGGGGGGCCTCTACGAGCAGTACTTC. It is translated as CASRLAGGLYEQYF.

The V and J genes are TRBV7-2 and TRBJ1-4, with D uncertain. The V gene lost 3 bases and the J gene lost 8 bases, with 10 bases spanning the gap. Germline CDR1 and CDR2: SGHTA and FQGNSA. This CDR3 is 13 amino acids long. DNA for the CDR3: TGTGCCAGCAGCTTTATGATGAAGGAAAAACTGTTTTTT. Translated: CASSFMMKEKLFF.